This TCR beta chain was captured by sequencing in a study of blood T cell repertoires in COVID-19. Clones were read by immunoSEQ multiplex PCR, and TCRdb kept only the in-frame ones, dropping some. The data show about 160,000 clones, 70% to 90% seen once. Germline CDR1 is KGHSH and CDR2 is LQKENI. The V end lost 4 bases, the J end lost 10 bases, and 17 bases lay between the germline ends. The CDR3 spans 14 residues. Sequencing was performed on peripheral blood. The chain couples TRBV18 to TRBJ2-1; the D is unclear. This sequence was found in a woman aged 55-75 years with COVID-19, enrolled during active disease. The CDR3 is CASSHISLRYEQFF. Written as DNA, the CDR3 is TGTGCCAGCTCACATATATCTCTCCGGTACGAGCAGTTCTTC.